Detailed here is one TCR beta chain. Data came from immunoSEQ multiplex PCR; TCRdb stores just in-frame clones and leaves some out. The table lists about 220,000 clones, around 81% of them singletons. This specimen belongs to a study of blood T cell repertoires in COVID-19. The CDR3 spans 15 residues. V trimming: 3 bases; J trimming: 4 bases; junction bases outside the gene matches: 6. In germline, CDR1 is SEHNR, CDR2 FQNEAQ (reference sequence). The gene calls are TRBV7-9 and TRBJ1-2, with TRBD1 matching over 9 bases. Source material: peripheral blood. The receptor was isolated from a young woman who had recovered from COVID-19. Written as DNA, the CDR3 is TGTGCCAGCAGCTTTGGGACAGGGATCATCTATGGCTACACCTTC. This translates into CASSFGTGIIYGYTF. Full variable domain (remainder filled in from reference TRBV7-9 and TRBJ1-2): DTGVSQNPRHKITKRGQNVTFRCDPISEHNRLYWYRQTLGQGPEFLTYFQNEAQLEKSRLLSDRFSAERPKGSFSTLEIQRTEQGDSAMYLCASSFGTGIIYGYTFGSGTRLTVV.